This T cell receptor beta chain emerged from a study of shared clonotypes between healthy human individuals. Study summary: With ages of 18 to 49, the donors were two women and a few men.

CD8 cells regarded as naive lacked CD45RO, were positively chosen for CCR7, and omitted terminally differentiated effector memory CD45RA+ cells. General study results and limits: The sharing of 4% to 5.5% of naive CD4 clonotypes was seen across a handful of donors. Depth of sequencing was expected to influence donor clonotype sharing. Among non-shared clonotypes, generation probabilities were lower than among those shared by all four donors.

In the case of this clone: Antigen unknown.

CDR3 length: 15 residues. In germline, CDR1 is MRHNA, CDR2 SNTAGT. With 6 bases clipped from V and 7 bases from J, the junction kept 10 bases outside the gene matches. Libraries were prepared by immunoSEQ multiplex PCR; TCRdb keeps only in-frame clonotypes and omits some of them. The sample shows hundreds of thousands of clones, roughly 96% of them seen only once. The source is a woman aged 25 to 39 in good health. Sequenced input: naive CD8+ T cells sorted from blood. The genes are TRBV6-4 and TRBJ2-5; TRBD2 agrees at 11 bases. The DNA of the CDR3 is TGTGCCAGCAGGTCGACTAGCGGGAAGAATAGGACCCAGTACTTC. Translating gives CASRSTSGKNRTQYF.